The sequence of this T cell receptor (beta chain) was determined in a study of beta chain features in type 1 diabetes. Cells sorted by CD45RO/CCR7/CD25/CD127/CD95/CD27 comprised CD4+ naive, central memory, regulatory and stem cell-like memory cells. As regards this clone: Its target is unknown.

Whole-study findings and limits: All four CD4+ subsets from Type 1 diabetes patients carried moderately but significantly shorter TCRB CDR3s.

Trimming cost V 5 bases and J 0 bases, with 15 bases left between them. This CDR3 is built from 16 residues. Germline loops: CDR1 SGHRS, CDR2 YFSETQ. Expressed TCRB transcripts were sequenced, since all the RNA that had been isolated was reverse transcribed. The repertoire was sequenced with immunoSEQ multiplex PCR; TCRdb's copy has only in-frame clones and lacks some. The sample contains over 40,000 clones, over 50% of which appear only once. The chain uses TRBV5-1 and TRBJ2-1; D might be TRBD1 (6 bases). The sequenced sample was Tregs from blood. This sequence originates from a woman aged 18-29 years in good health. The CDR3 nucleotides read TGCGCCAGCAGTTTTGGGGGCAAAAGCTCCTACAATGAGCAGTTCTTC. This sequence encodes CASSFGGKSSYNEQFF.